A single sample is the source of the 30 T cell receptor beta chains below, sequenced in a study of shared clonotypes between healthy human individuals (dated by TCRdb to about 2020). Libraries came from the immunoSEQ multiplex PCR assay. In TCRdb, the immuneACCESS table is reduced to in-frame sequences with V and J assigned. These tables do not hold every clone; where another copy was compared, an unresolved V gene accounts for under half, and the others remain unexplained. Recorded for this sample are some 1,400,000 clones; roughly 96% of them occurred a single time. About 1.2% of the sample lies in the top ten. The sequencing input was naive CD4+ T cells sorted from blood. The meaning of the sample's cell subset or site label: CD45RA+ positively selected. These receptors were obtained from a man aged 25-40 years in good health.

The V call is TRBV5-1, the J call TRBJ2-2; D might be TRBD1 (6 bases). The germline V and J ends were trimmed by 0 bases and 0 bases, with 12 bases remaining between them. CDR1 and CDR2 from the germline V gene are SGHRS and YFSETQ. The CDR3 runs to 17 residues. CDR3: CASSLDPDRANTGELFF. The CDR3 region has the DNA TGCGCCAGCAGCTTGGACCCGGACAGAGCGAACACCGGGGAGCTGTTTTTT.

The chain combines TRBV7-2 with TRBJ2-1; a possible D gene is TRBD1 (6 bases). V was trimmed by 1 base and J by 8 bases, leaving 12 bases between them. The CDR3 is 14 residues long. The germline V gene has CDR1 SGHTA and CDR2 FQGNSA. CDR3 bases: TGTGCCAGCAGCTTAGTCAGGGGTGAGTATGAGCAGTTCTTC. Protein sequence: CASSLVRGEYEQFF.

The chain is built from TRBV7-2 and TRBJ2-3, with TRBD1 identical over 8 bases. CDR1 is SGHTA, CDR2 FQGNSA, per germline. The CDR3 is made up of 16 amino acids. Germline trimming cut 1 base from V and 4 bases from J; bases unmatched to any gene: 7. CDR3 nucleotides: TGTGCCAGCAGCTTAGGAGTGCAGGGGGCGGCAGATACGCAGTATTTT. Protein: CASSLGVQGAADTQYF.

The gene calls are TRBV18 and TRBJ1-1, with 10 nucleotides matching TRBD1. Per the germline V gene, CDR1 is KGHSH and CDR2 is LQKENI. The CDR3 has 18 residues. V dropped 1 base and J dropped 1; count of bases not matched to a gene: 9. The DNA for the CDR3 is TGTGCCAGCTCACCACGATTGTTCGGACAGGGGGGGAACACTGAAGCTTTCTTT. As protein: CASSPRLFGQGGNTEAFF.

This sequence joins TRBV7-8 and TRBJ1-1; D possibly corresponds to TRBD1 (5 bases). The CDR3 runs 16 residues. V lost 6 bases and J lost 0, with 17 bases in between. The V gene's germline CDR1 is SGHVS and CDR2 FQNEAQ. The DNA for the CDR3 is TGTGCCAGCAGACAACCTCCCCAGGGATTGAACACTGAAGCTTTCTTT. Its protein is CASRQPPQGLNTEAFF.

This chain links TRBV21-1 with TRBJ2-3; the table's D call, TRBD1, has no DNA check behind it. TRBV21-1 is a recognized pseudogene. This CDR3 region has 18 residues. Here the CDR3 DNA reads TGTGCCAGCAGCGCACAAATTCCCCAGGGAAGTGTCACAGATACGCAGTATTTT. Its protein is CASSAQIPQGSVTDTQYF.

The chain is built from TRBV5-4 and TRBJ1-1; TRBD1 is a possible D gene (5 bases). Deletions cut 0 bases from V and 2 bases from J, with 11 bases between. CDR3 size: 15 residues. Germline CDR1 SGHNT, CDR2 YYREEE (reference sequence). CDR3: CASSLAVQGNTEAFF. The CDR3 region has the DNA TGTGCCAGCAGCTTGGCGGTCCAGGGAAACACTGAAGCTTTCTTT.

J is TRBJ1-5 and V is TRBV6-5, with D uncertain. Germline V lookup: CDR1 MNHEY, CDR2 SVGAGI. V lost 1 base to trimming and J lost 2 bases, with 6 bases between them. This CDR3 comprises 14 residues. The CDR3 sequence: CASSYFKGNQPQHF. Written as DNA, the CDR3 is TGTGCCAGCAGTTACTTTAAGGGCAATCAGCCCCAGCATTTT.

This rearrangement joins TRBV9 to TRBJ2-3; D remains unclear. The CDR3 length is 15 residues. Germline CDR1 is SGDLS and CDR2 is YYNGEE. Deletions cut 2 bases from V and 0 bases from J, with 10 bases between. The CDR3 DNA reads TGTGCCAGCAGCGTGTTCTTTACTAGCACAGATACGCAGTATTTT. Translation gives CASSVFFTSTDTQYF.

This rearrangement joins TRBV18 to TRBJ2-3; no clear D gene. CDR1 KGHSH and CDR2 LQKENI come from the germline V gene. Trimming took off 4 bases at V and 2 bases at J, with 19 bases between the two ends. This CDR3 has 17 amino acids. CDR3 loop: CASSQLRRSLTTDTQYF. For the CDR3, the DNA is TGTGCCAGCTCACAACTAAGGAGAAGTCTGACCACAGATACGCAGTATTTT.

The chain has TRBV7-2 and TRBJ2-1; TRBD1 matches at 12 bases. Germline CDR1 reads SGHTA; CDR2 reads FQGNSA. This CDR3 is 18 amino acids long. Trimming removed 9 bases from V and 4 bases from J; junction bases left unmatched: 16. The CDR3 here is CASRPGQGASGPYNEQFF. The DNA for the CDR3 is TGTGCCAGTAGGCCGGGACAGGGGGCTAGCGGTCCTTACAATGAGCAGTTCTTC.

The CDR3 spells CASSFHVSSYNEQFF. CDR3 sequence (DNA): TGTGCCAGCAGTTTTCATGTAAGCTCCTACAATGAGCAGTTCTTC. The chain links TRBV6-5 to TRBJ2-1; D not certain. The germline gives CDR1 MNHEY, CDR2 SVGAGI. The length of the CDR3 is 15 residues. The V end was cut by 4 bases, the J end by 0 bases, with 10 bases between.

The chain employs TRBV21-1 and TRBJ1-3; TRBD1, the D gene given by the table, was not confirmed from the DNA. TRBV21-1 is listed as a pseudogene. This CDR3 contains 14 residues. CDR3 nucleotides: TGTGCCAGGACACGCGAGGGGGATGGGAACACCATATATTTT. It encodes CARTREGDGNTIYF.

The V call is TRBV6-1, the J call TRBJ2-2; D is undetermined. The V gene's germline CDR1 is MNHNS and CDR2 SASEGT. The length of the CDR3 is 16 residues. The V and J ends lost 0 bases and 0 bases respectively, with 8 bases between them. Here the CDR3 DNA reads TGTGCCAGCAGTGAAGCGGCAGGCGCGAACACCGGGGAGCTGTTTTTT. This translates into CASSEAAGANTGELFF.

The chain joins TRBV9 to TRBJ1-2; 12 nucleotides match TRBD1. The germline V gene has CDR1 SGDLS and CDR2 YYNGEE. The V gene end was trimmed by 2 bases and the J gene end by 0 bases; junction bases not matched to a gene: 11. CDR3 length: 19 residues. CDR3 bases: TGTGCCAGCAGCGTGGGGACAGGGGGCGGCCCCGCAGCTAACTATGGCTACACCTTC. Encoded protein: CASSVGTGGGPAANYGYTF.

There are a few counts of this clone. The V gene is TRBV10-2, the J gene TRBJ2-7; D is possibly TRBD1 (6 bases). V lost 6 bases, J lost 5 bases, and 11 bases lay in between. The CDR3 extends over 12 amino acids. Germline V gene sequence: CDR1 WSHSY, CDR2 SAAADI. CDR3: CASRQGGDEQYF. CDR3 nucleotide sequence: TGCGCCAGCAGACAGGGTGGTGACGAGCAGTACTTC.

This chain joins TRBV5-1 and TRBJ2-1; no firm D call. This CDR3 contains 17 residues. The V end was cut by 1 base, the J end by 4 bases, with 18 bases between. CDR1 is SGHRS, CDR2 YFSETQ, per germline. DNA of the CDR3: TGCGCCAGCAGCTTGCGCTTTAAGAAGACGGAATACAATGAGCAGTTCTTC. Translated: CASSLRFKKTEYNEQFF.

Of note for this clone: The junction differs from germline at one of its ends, possibly a read error. This CDR3 is also generated by other DNA sequences in the sample. The CDR3 DNA sequence: TGTGCCAGCTCGCCACCGGGGCTCACTGAAGCTTTCTTT. It translates to CASSPPGLTEAFF. The J gene is TRBJ1-1, the V gene TRBV18; a weak D match, TRBD1 (5 bases). Germline V lookup: CDR1 KGHSH, CDR2 LQKENI. CDR3 length equals 13 residues.

The chain employs TRBV12-2 and TRBJ2-1; whether TRBD2, the table's D call, matches the DNA was not checked. TRBV12-2 is shown as a pseudogene. This CDR3 contains 17 residues. This CDR3 is CASRLVVGSGPYNEQFF. The CDR3 DNA reads as TGTGCAAGTCGCTTAGTTGTCGGGAGCGGCCCTTACAATGAGCAGTTCTTC.

The V gene is TRBV9, the J gene TRBJ2-2; D is perhaps TRBD1 (6 bases). Per the germline V gene, CDR1 is SGDLS and CDR2 is YYNGEE. The CDR3 covers 18 residues. V was shortened by 0 bases and J by 4 bases, with 19 bases between the two germline ends. CDR3 residues: CASSVVTGSFGITGELFF. CDR3 nucleotides: TGTGCCAGCAGCGTAGTAACAGGGTCTTTCGGGATCACCGGGGAGCTGTTTTTT.

V is TRBV7-8 and J is TRBJ1-5, with TRBD1 matching over 7 bases. CDR1 and CDR2 from the germline V gene are SGHVS and FQNEAQ. CDR3 length equals 17 residues. J was trimmed by 0 bases and V by 5 bases; bases with no gene match: 10. The CDR3 coding sequence is TGTGCCAGCAGCCCTGGGAGGGGGCCTTATAGCAATCAGCCCCAGCATTTT. Protein sequence: CASSPGRGPYSNQPQHF. The whole variable domain, filled in from reference TRBV7-8 and TRBJ1-5, reads GAGVSQSPRYKVAKRGQDVALRCDPISGHVSLFWYQQALGQGPEFLTYFQNEAQLDKSGLPSDRFFAERPEGSVSTLKIQRTQQEDSAVYLCASSPGRGPYSNQPQHFGDGTRLSIL.

The V call is TRBV10-1, the J call TRBJ2-1; D perhaps matches TRBD2 (6 bases). The germline CDR1 and CDR2 sequences are WNHNN and SYGVQD (reference sequence). The CDR3 loop spans 15 amino acids. V was cut by 5 bases and J by 7 bases, with 18 bases left in between. Here the CDR3 DNA reads TGCGCCAGCAGTCGCGAAGGTCGGGGGAGGAATGAGCAGTTCTTC. Protein sequence: CASSREGRGRNEQFF.

The chain is built from TRBV19 and TRBJ2-3; 10 bases are a match to TRBD2. CDR3 length: 16 amino acids. CDR1 is LNHDA and CDR2 is SQIVND in the germline V gene (reference sequence). V gave up 9 bases and J gave up 3 bases; unmatched junction bases: 12. The CDR3 region has the DNA TGTGCCAGCTCTAGAAGCCCGGGACTAGCGACAGATACGCAGTATTTT. It translates to CASSRSPGLATDTQYF.

The J gene is TRBJ1-3, the V gene TRBV29-1, with D hard to call. Germline CDR1 SQVTM, CDR2 ANQGSEA. The CDR3 has 15 amino acids. V dropped 0 bases and J dropped 0 bases, with 9 bases sitting between them. The DNA of the CDR3 is TGCAGCGTTGAAGAACGCCCGAGCTCTGGAAACACCATATATTTT. Translating gives CSVEERPSSGNTIYF.

This chain uses TRBV18 with TRBJ2-7, with D uncertain. Germline CDR1 is KGHSH and CDR2 is LQKENI. There are 14 residues in the CDR3. V was clipped by 4 bases and J by 2 bases, with 12 bases between them. CDR3 coding DNA: TGTGCCAGCTCACTAAACAAACTACCCTACGAGCAGTACTTC. Its protein is CASSLNKLPYEQYF.

V is TRBV19 and J is TRBJ1-1; D not resolved. Germline-derived CDR1 and CDR2 are LNHDA and SQIVND (reference sequence). The CDR3 consists of 14 residues. Between the trimmed V and J ends, which lost 3 bases and 2 bases, there was a span of 10 bases. This CDR3 is CASSMYTGNTEAFF. The CDR3 coding sequence is TGTGCCAGTAGTATGTACACCGGCAACACTGAAGCTTTCTTT.

This chain links TRBV27 with TRBJ2-2; 7 nucleotides match TRBD2. This CDR3 has 16 amino acids. Germline V gene lookup returns CDR1 MNHEY and CDR2 SMNVEV (reference sequence). V shed 3 bases, J shed 6 bases, and the junction held 10 bases outside the gene matches. The CDR3: CASSFLGGIPPGELFF. DNA of the CDR3: TGTGCCAGCAGTTTCCTGGGGGGGATCCCCCCCGGGGAGCTGTTTTTT.

This chain uses TRBV5-4 with TRBJ2-1; 7 bases are a match to TRBD1. The CDR3 is 15 amino acids. Germline V gene sequence: CDR1 SGHNT, CDR2 YYREEE (reference sequence). Trimming cost V 4 bases and J 0 bases; bases outside gene matches: 4. The CDR3 sequence: CASSRDSPSYNEQFF. CDR3 in DNA: TGTGCCAGCAGCCGGGACAGTCCCTCCTACAATGAGCAGTTCTTC.

The V and J genes are TRBV28 and TRBJ1-4; D not certain. The CDR3 has 16 amino acids. The V and J ends lost 5 bases and 8 bases respectively, with 21 bases between them. Germline CDR1 reads MDHEN; CDR2 reads SYDVKM. CDR3 in amino acids: CASSLLSGQRGEKLFF. The CDR3 DNA follows: TGTGCCAGCAGTCTGCTGTCGGGCCAGCGTGGGGAAAAACTGTTTTTT.

The genes are TRBV7-2 and TRBJ2-1; D might be TRBD2 (5 bases). Per the germline V gene, CDR1 is SGHTA and CDR2 is FQGNSA. The V end was cut by 4 bases, the J end by 6 bases, with 10 bases between. The CDR3 contains 13 residues. CDR3 coding DNA: TGTGCCAGCAGCTACACTCGGGGCAATGAGCAGTTCTTC. Translating it yields CASSYTRGNEQFF.